The 27 T cell receptor beta chains given below trace back to one sample, sequenced in a study of early T cells in non-severe SARS-CoV-2 infection. TCRdb re-called the 5' RACE reads through MiXCR, storing one row per CDR3 protein. The sample lists tens of thousands of distinct CDR3 sequences, 5% to 6.5% occurring once. The sample here was whole blood, taken at baseline. The receptors come from an adult who was a healthcare worker with PCR-confirmed SARS-CoV-2 infection or an uninfected control (not recorded which).

This clonotype has ten or more counts. The rearrangement links TRBV19 to TRBJ2-7; TRBD2 might be the D (6 bases). V lost 6 bases to trimming and J lost 2 bases, with 17 bases between them. The length of the CDR3 is 15 residues. Germline loops: CDR1 LNHDA, CDR2 SQIVND (reference sequence). The CDR3 loop is CASSVANGGAYEQYV. CDR3 in DNA: TGTGCCAGTAGCGTGGCGAACGGGGGTGCCTACGAGCAGTACGTC.

Many counts were recorded for this clonotype. V gene TRBV24-1 combines with J gene TRBJ2-1; D not resolved. With 3 bases removed from V and 4 bases from J, the gap between germline ends came to 6 bases. The CDR3 runs 13 residues. Germline lookup yields CDR1 KGHDR and CDR2 SFDVKD. This CDR3 reads CATSDIEYNEQFF. CDR3 bases: TGTGCCACCAGTGATATAGAATACAATGAGCAGTTCTTC.

Many counts were recorded for this clonotype. The chain carries TRBV21-1 and TRBJ2-7. TRBV21-1 corresponds to a pseudogene. CDR3 size: 9 residues. The CDR3 DNA follows: TGTGCGGTTGGCTACGAGCAGTACGTC. Translation: CAVGYEQYV.

There are a few counts of this clonotype. The rearrangement uses TRBV4-1 and TRBJ2-2; no firm D call. The V gene lost 1 base and the J gene lost 7 bases, with 13 bases spanning the gap. This CDR3 has 15 residues. The germline gives CDR1 MGHRA, CDR2 YSYEKL. The CDR3 loop reads CASSQADGFRGELFF. In nucleotides, the CDR3 is TGCGCCAGCAGCCAAGCTGACGGATTTCGCGGGGAGCTGTTTTTT.

V gene TRBV2 combines with J gene TRBJ2-4; 12 bases agree with TRBD2. The trim removed 6 bases at V and 1 base at J, leaving 1 base unmatched. Germline V CDR1 and CDR2: SNHLY, FYNNEI. This CDR3 contains 15 residues. The CDR3 reads CASRGTSGAKNIQYF. The DNA for the CDR3 is TGTGCCAGCAGAGGGACTAGCGGGGCCAAAAACATTCAGTACTTC.

In this sample, this clonotype turned up many times. The chain links TRBV6-2 or TRBV6-3 to TRBJ1-6; D may be TRBD1 (5 bases). Germline loops: CDR1 MNHEY, CDR2 SVGEGT. This CDR3 is built from 14 residues. V was clipped by 8 bases and J by 7 bases, with 15 bases between them. Here the CDR3 reads CASGNLRDNSPLHF. CDR3 nucleotides: TGTGCCAGCGGAAACCTCAGGGACAATTCACCCCTCCACTTT.

Ten or more counts support this clonotype. The chain recombines TRBV29-1 with TRBJ2-1, with 9 bases matching TRBD2. J was trimmed by 4 bases and V by 5 bases; bases with no gene match: 6. CDR3 length equals 14 residues. The germline V gene has CDR1 SQVTM and CDR2 ANQGSEA. The CDR3 coding sequence is TGCAGCGTTCGGAGCGGGAGGTCGTACAATGAGCAGTTCTTC. Residues: CSVRSGRSYNEQFF.

This clonotype has at least ten counts. The V and J genes are TRBV15 and TRBJ1-6; no definite D call. Germline loops: CDR1 LNHNV, CDR2 YYDKDF (reference sequence). The V end lost 0 bases, the J end lost 7 bases, and 19 bases lay between the germline ends. The CDR3 covers 18 residues. CDR3 region: CATSRDPRGSLQNSPLHF. The DNA of the CDR3 is TGTGCCACCAGCAGAGATCCCCGCGGGTCCTTACAAAATTCACCCCTCCACTTT.

This clonotype was counted between two and nine times. The chain is built from TRBV7-8 and TRBJ2-1, with D unclear. Germline V lookup: CDR1 SGHVS, CDR2 FQNEAQ. The CDR3 runs 15 residues. The V and J ends lost 7 bases and 6 bases respectively, with 19 bases between them. In DNA form, the CDR3 reads TGTGCCAGCACACCCCAACAACACCACAGCAATGAGCAGTTCTTC. This translates into CASTPQQHHSNEQFF.

This clonotype appeared many times. V is TRBV9 and J is TRBJ2-3; 12 bases map to TRBD2. V trimming: 4 bases; J trimming: 0 bases; junction bases outside the gene matches: 3. The germline CDR1 and CDR2 sequences are SGDLS and YYNGEE. The CDR3 has 16 residues. Here the CDR3 reads CASSYGLAGSTDTQYF. Written as DNA, the CDR3 is TGTGCCAGCAGCTACGGACTAGCGGGGAGCACAGATACGCAGTATTTT.

This clonotype was found many times. The chain links TRBV12-3 or TRBV12-4 to TRBJ1-1, with a possible D match to TRBD1 (6 bases). Trimming left V 3 bases short and J 2 bases short, with 16 bases between. The length of the CDR3 is 16 residues. The CDR3 bases are TGTGCCAGCAGTTTCGCGGTCGTGGGGGCAAACACTGAAGCTTTCTTT. Protein product: CASSFAVVGANTEAFF.

This clonotype was recorded a few times. The rearrangement joins TRBV29-1 to TRBJ1-2; perhaps TRBD1 as D (5 bases). Per the germline V gene, CDR1 is SQVTM and CDR2 is ANQGSEA. Trimming removed 1 base at V and 4 bases at J, with 13 bases between. This CDR3 comprises 14 residues. The CDR3 DNA reads as TGCAGCGTTGAAGGGCGGGGGGAGTCCTATGGCTACACCTTC. Translating gives CSVEGRGESYGYTF.

The chain carries TRBV6-2 or TRBV6-3 and TRBJ1-1; D ambiguous. The CDR3 consists of 13 residues. Germline CDR1 reads MNHEY; CDR2 reads SVGEGT. V shed 2 bases and J shed 1 base, with 5 bases lying between them. CDR3: CASSYRWNTEAFF. CDR3 in DNA: TGTGCCAGCAGTTACAGATGGAACACTGAAGCTTTCTTT.

The chain couples TRBV2 to TRBJ1-1, with D uncertain. CDR3 length equals 13 residues. Looked up from germline, CDR1 is SNHLY and CDR2 is FYNNEI. V shed 4 bases and J shed 1 base, with 7 bases lying between them. The CDR3 sequence is CASSVDANTEAFF. The CDR3 region has the DNA TGTGCCAGCAGTGTCGACGCGAACACTGAAGCTTTCTTT. The whole variable domain, remainder taken from reference TRBV2 and TRBJ1-1, is EPEVTQTPSHQVTQMGQEVILRCVPISNHLYFYWYRQILGQKVEFLVSFYNNEISEKSEIFDDQFSVERPDGSNFTLKIRSTKLEDSAMYFCASSVDANTEAFFGQGTRLTVV.

This clonotype was observed a handful of times. The chain carries TRBV25-1 and TRBJ2-5; 7 bases fit TRBD1. Germline V gene data show CDR1 as MGHDK and CDR2 as SYGVNS. V dropped 8 bases and J dropped 3; count of bases not matched to a gene: 3. The CDR3 has 12 residues. DNA for the CDR3: TGTGCCAGCGTCGGGACAGAAGAGACCCAGTACTTC. As protein: CASVGTEETQYF.

This clonotype was counted a few times. The chain couples TRBV10-1 to TRBJ2-2; a weak D match, TRBD2 (6 bases). The germline CDR1 and CDR2 sequences are WNHNN and SYGVQD (reference sequence). Trimming took 0 bases from V and 3 from J, leaving 11 bases between them. CDR3 size: 16 residues. This CDR3 reads CASSESAWRDTGELFF. The DNA of the CDR3 is TGCGCCAGCAGTGAGTCGGCTTGGAGGGACACCGGGGAGCTGTTTTTT.

This clonotype was seen a few times. The chain is built from TRBV20-1 and TRBJ2-5, with 7 bases identical to TRBD2. The CDR3 has 13 residues. The V segment lost 8 bases and the J segment 3 bases; nucleotides outside the gene matches: 9. Germline-derived CDR1 and CDR2 are DFQATT and SNEGSKA (reference sequence). In DNA form, the CDR3 reads TGCAGTCCGACCCGGGGGAGGGAAGAGACCCAGTACTTC. Translating gives CSPTRGREETQYF.

This clonotype was recorded many times. CDR3 region: CASSGTSGSYNEQFF. CDR3 bases: TGTGCCAGCAGCGGAACTAGCGGCAGCTACAATGAGCAGTTCTTC. This chain uses TRBV2 with TRBJ2-1, with 8 positions matching TRBD2. The CDR3 length is 15 residues. In germline, CDR1 is SNHLY, CDR2 FYNNEI. The V gene end was trimmed by 6 bases and the J gene end by 3 bases; junction bases not matched to a gene: 7.

This clonotype was observed at least ten times. The chain employs TRBV7-6 and TRBJ2-1; 11 bases fit TRBD2. Germline V lookup: CDR1 SGHVS, CDR2 FNYEAQ. The length of the CDR3 is 17 residues. J gave up 1 base and V 2 bases, and 4 bases lay outside the gene matches. CDR3 in amino acids: CASSLRASGRSYNEQFF. CDR3 sequence (DNA): TGTGCCAGCAGCTTAAGGGCTAGCGGGAGGTCCTACAATGAGCAGTTCTTC.

This clonotype came up a few times. The chain couples TRBV11-3 to TRBJ2-1; 7 bases align to TRBD2. V gave up 5 bases and J gave up 0 bases; unmatched junction bases: 4. There are 15 residues in the CDR3. Germline V CDR1 and CDR2: SGHNT, YENEEA. CDR3 DNA: TGTGCCAGCAGCCGCGGGGGAAGCTCCTACAATGAGCAGTTCTTC. Its protein is CASSRGGSSYNEQFF. Variable domain in full (rest from reference TRBV11-3 and TRBJ2-1): EAGVVQSPRYKIIEKKQPVAFWCNPISGHNTLYWYLQNLGQGPELLIRYENEEAVDDSQLPKDRFSAERLKGVDSTLKIQPAELGDSAVYLCASSRGGSSYNEQFFGPGTRLTVL.

This clonotype appeared many times. V is TRBV7-9 and J is TRBJ1-1; perhaps TRBD1 as D (5 bases). The CDR3 has 15 amino acids. Trimming took 5 bases from V and 0 from J, leaving 13 bases between them. Germline CDR1 and CDR2: SEHNR and FQNEAQ (reference sequence). CDR3 in DNA: TGTGCCAGCAGCCCGAGACAGAGTATGAACACTGAAGCTTTCTTT. Amino acid sequence: CASSPRQSMNTEAFF.

This clonotype came up many times. The V call is TRBV14, the J call TRBJ1-2, with TRBD1 identical over 7 bases. The germline V gene encodes CDR1 SGHDN and CDR2 FVKESK. CDR3 length equals 14 residues. The junction had 5 bases not matched to a gene; V was cut back by 3 bases and J by 4 bases. This CDR3 is CASSHLDRAYGYTF. The CDR3 nucleotides are TGTGCCAGCAGCCACCTAGACAGGGCCTATGGCTACACCTTC.

This clonotype came up many times. This chain connects TRBV20-1 to TRBJ2-3; possibly TRBD1 for D (5 bases). The V and J ends lost 0 bases and 6 bases respectively, with 10 bases between them. This CDR3 region has 13 residues. Germline lookup yields CDR1 DFQATT and CDR2 SNEGSKA (reference sequence). The CDR3, as DNA: TGCAGTGCTAGAGAGTCAGGGTCCGATACGCAGTATTTT. This sequence encodes CSARESGSDTQYF.

This clonotype was counted many times. CDR3 nucleotide sequence: TGTGCCAGCACCGCTACTGAAAAACTGTTTTTT. Its protein product is CASTATEKLFF. The rearrangement links TRBV2 to TRBJ1-4; D gene unclear. V shed 7 bases and J shed 7 bases, with 7 bases lying between them. This CDR3 has 11 amino acids. Germline values: CDR1 SNHLY, CDR2 FYNNEI. Full variable domain (rest looked up from reference TRBV2 and TRBJ1-4): EPEVTQTPSHQVTQMGQEVILRCVPISNHLYFYWYRQILGQKVEFLVSFYNNEISEKSEIFDDQFSVERPDGSNFTLKIRSTKLEDSAMYFCASTATEKLFFGSGTQLSVL.

There are many counts of this clonotype. The chain uses TRBV7-2 and TRBJ2-5; TRBD2 aligns across 13 bases. The ends lost 0 bases at V and 2 bases at J; junction bases unmatched: 0. Per germline, CDR1 SGHTA and CDR2 FQGNSA. The CDR3 extends over 16 amino acids. The CDR3 DNA is TGTGCCAGCAGCTTAGCGGGACTAGCGGGACAAGAGACCCAGTACTTC. Translation gives CASSLAGLAGQETQYF.

In this sample, this clonotype turned up many times. This chain joins TRBV11-2 and TRBJ2-7; D unresolved. The germline gives CDR1 SGHAT, CDR2 FQNNGV. The CDR3 runs to 14 residues. With 3 bases removed from V and 3 bases from J, the gap between germline ends came to 12 bases. CDR3 sequence reads: CASSFTQQNYEQYV. The CDR3 DNA is TGTGCCAGCAGCTTTACCCAGCAGAACTACGAGCAGTACGTC.

This clonotype was detected many times. The rearrangement joins TRBV20-1 to TRBJ2-7, with a tentative D call TRBD2 (6 bases). CDR1 DFQATT and CDR2 SNEGSKA come from the germline V gene (reference sequence). V gave up 6 bases and J gave up 2 bases, with 14 bases separating them. This CDR3 spans 13 amino acids. CDR3 region: CSAVLGGAYEQYF. DNA for the CDR3: TGCAGTGCCGTGTTGGGAGGCGCCTACGAGCAGTACTTC.